This is a list of T cell receptor beta chains from one sample in a study of blood T cells in healthy people across ages. TCRdb analysed the 5' RACE reads with MiXCR anew, one entry per CDR3 protein. This table has some 690,000 distinct CDR3 sequences, over 20% appearing once. The sequencing sample was made of blood. Receptors were obtained from a man between 65 and 80 years old in good health. The CDR3 runs from the conserved cysteine through the conserved F or W. Fields, in order: D gene, clone size, V gene, J gene, CDR3 DNA, CDR3 protein. The D gene is left open where the match is weak. Size is omitted from some rows. Given values are once, few, many or a class for expanded clones.

>TRBD1|NA|TRBV24-1|TRBJ2-1
TGTGCCACCGGTGATTACCGGACAGGGGACTCCAATGAGCAGTTCTTC
CATGDYRTGDSNEQFF
>NA|few|TRBV5-1|TRBJ1-4
TGCGCCAGCAGCTTAAGAGACAGCATACCACATAATGAAAAACTGTTTTTT
CASSLRDSIPHNEKLFF
>TRBD1|NA|TRBV20-1|TRBJ1-2
TGCAGTGTCGATTCTACAGGGGGGGGATATGGCTACACCTTC
CSVDSTGGGYGYTF
>TRBD2|NA|TRBV5-1|TRBJ2-1
TGCGCCAGCACCGGGACTAGCGGGAGGAATGAGCAGTTCTTC
CASTGTSGRNEQFF
>TRBD2|many|TRBV20-1|TRBJ2-1
TGCAGTGCTAGAGAACTAGCGGCGAGCTCCTACAATGAGCAGTTCTTC
CSARELAASSYNEQFF
>NA|few|TRBV10-3|TRBJ2-3
TGTGCCATCAGTGAGTCGGCTAGAGGGAGCGGGGATACGCAGTATTTT
CAISESARGSGDTQYF
>NA|NA|TRBV4-3|TRBJ1-1
TGCGCCAGCAGCCAAGATTCGTCGGCTTTCTTT
CASSQDSSAFF
>NA|NA|TRBV12-3/TRBV12-4|TRBJ2-1
TGTGCCAGCAGTTTCGGCGGGTCTGAGCAGTTCTTC
CASSFGGSEQFF
>NA|few|TRBV12-3/TRBV12-4|TRBJ1-2
TGTGCCAGCAGTACAGGGAATGGCTACACCTTC
CASSTGNGYTF
>NA|few|TRBV7-2|TRBJ2-6
TGTGCCAGCAGCTTTGGGCAGGGGATTTTCTGGGCTGGGGCCAACGTCCTGACTTTC
CASSFGQGIFWAGANVLTF
>NA|few|TRBV6-2/TRBV6-3|TRBJ1-2
TGTGCCAGCAGTCTCGGGACGGCGGCGACCTTC
CASSLGTAATF
>NA|few|TRBV4-1|TRBJ1-3
TGCGCCAGCAGCCAAGATCGCGCCAGGTACTCTGGAAACACCATATATTTT
CASSQDRARYSGNTIYF
>TRBD1|NA|TRBV4-2|TRBJ2-6
TGTGCCAGCAGCCAACCAGGACAGGGCCAGAGTGGAGGGGCCAACGTCCTGACTTTC
CASSQPGQGQSGGANVLTF
>TRBD1|few|TRBV10-3|TRBJ1-6
TGTGCCATTACGAATGGGACAGGGGGCCGAAATTCACCCCTCCACTTT
CAITNGTGGRNSPLHF
>TRBD1|few|TRBV20-1|TRBJ1-2
TGCAGTGCTATATCTCTCAGGGGGCGTCTCGGGAATGGCTACACCTTC
CSAISLRGRLGNGYTF
>TRBD1|few|TRBV3-1|TRBJ1-1
TGTGCCAGCAGCCAGGGGGACAGTCATGCGGCTTTCTTT
CASSQGDSHAAFF
>NA|many|TRBV9|TRBJ2-1
TGTGCCAGCAGCTCGCGGTTCTATGAGCAGTTCTTC
CASSSRFYEQFF
>NA|many|TRBV12-3/TRBV12-4|TRBJ1-1
TGTGCCAGCAGTTACATGAACACTGAAGCTTTCTTT
CASSYMNTEAFF
>TRBD2|few|TRBV9|TRBJ2-5
TGTGCCAGCAGCGTAGGGGCGGGGGGGTCACAAGAGACCCAGTACTTC
CASSVGAGGSQETQYF
>NA|few|TRBV4-3|TRBJ2-3
TGCGCCAGCAGCCAAGATCCCATTGACCTCAATACGCAGTATTTT
CASSQDPIDLNTQYF
>TRBD2|few|TRBV20-1|TRBJ2-4
TGCAGTGCTAGGGCTGGGCGTGGCGGGAGGGCCTCTGATCAGTACTTC
CSARAGRGGRASDQYF
>NA|many|TRBV9|TRBJ1-2
TGTGCCAGCAGCGGACTCCGGGACAAGGGGAGAGATGGCTACACCTTC
CASSGLRDKGRDGYTF
>TRBD1|NA|TRBV20-1|TRBJ1-2
TGCAGTGCTAGAGAGAGGGGGCAAGACTATGGCTACACCTTC
CSARERGQDYGYTF
>NA|NA|TRBV12-3/TRBV12-4|TRBJ2-7
TGTGCCAGCAGTTTTTGGGGGGGGGCCTTCGAGCAGTACTTC
CASSFWGGAFEQYF
>NA|few|TRBV20-1|TRBJ2-7
TGCAGTGCTAGGGCCCCGGGAGTCCACGAGCAGTACTTC
CSARAPGVHEQYF
>TRBD1|few|TRBV20-1|TRBJ1-1
TGCAGTGCTACGGACAGGGGGCGCGGAGTCGCTGAAGCTTTCTTT
CSATDRGRGVAEAFF
>NA|NA|TRBV30|TRBJ1-2
TGTGCCTGGAGTGTAGGAACAGGGTCTTATGGCTACACCTTC
CAWSVGTGSYGYTF
>TRBD1|few|TRBV5-5|TRBJ2-5
TGTGCCAGCGACCTACAGGGGCTAGAGACCCAGTACTTC
CASDLQGLETQYF
>TRBD1|NA|TRBV7-9|TRBJ2-3
TGTGCCAGCAGTTGGACAGGAGCGTTGGCAGATACGCAGTATTTT
CASSWTGALADTQYF
>TRBD1|NA|TRBV12-5|TRBJ1-1
TGTGCTAGTGGGAATACAGGGGGCCAGACTGAAGCTTTCTTT
CASGNTGGQTEAFF
>NA|NA|TRBV28|TRBJ2-1
TGTGCCAGCAGTGCGGGTCTCCATGAGCAGTTCTTC
CASSAGLHEQFF
>TRBD1|few|TRBV13|TRBJ2-7
TGTGCCAGCAGCTTATCGGGACAGGGGTTCTACGAGCAGTACTTC
CASSLSGQGFYEQYF
>NA|many|TRBV6-5|TRBJ1-2
TGTGCCAGCAGTTACTCGCGAGGTGGGAGCTATGGCTACACCTTC
CASSYSRGGSYGYTF
>TRBD2|NA|TRBV5-1|TRBJ2-2
TGCGCCAGCAGCTGGACTAGCGGGGGGGCGAACACCGGGGAGCTGTTTTTT
CASSWTSGGANTGELFF
>NA|NA|TRBV15|TRBJ1-1
TGTGCCACCAGCAGAGATCTGCCATTTCTCACTGAAGCTTTCTTT
CATSRDLPFLTEAFF
>NA|few|TRBV20-1|TRBJ1-4
TGCAGTGCTAGCAAAGGGGGTGGGGGACTGTTTTTT
CSASKGGGGLFF
>NA|many|TRBV20-1|TRBJ1-2
TGCAGTGCCACCCCCCAGGGGCAAGGCTATGGCTACACCTTC
CSATPQGQGYGYTF
>TRBD2|NA|TRBV2|TRBJ2-1
TGTGCCAGCCCCGAAGGGCGCGGGAGGGAGCAGTTCTTC
CASPEGRGREQFF
>NA|NA|TRBV9|TRBJ1-4
TGTGCCAGCAGCCCCGCGGGGGGGGGCCGTGAAAAACTGTTTTTT
CASSPAGGGREKLFF
>TRBD1|NA|TRBV5-4|TRBJ1-3
TGTGCCAGCAGCTCAGGGACAGCCCGCTCTGGAAACACCATATATTTT
CASSSGTARSGNTIYF
>NA|NA|TRBV12-3/TRBV12-4|TRBJ2-3
TGTGCCAGCAGTCCCAGTTCTAACGCAGATGCGCAGTATTTT
CASSPSSNADAQYF
>TRBD2|NA|TRBV12-3/TRBV12-4|TRBJ2-3
TGTGCCAGCGCCCTACTAGCGGGGGCACCCGGTACGCAGTATTTT
CASALLAGAPGTQYF
>TRBD1|many|TRBV5-1|TRBJ1-2
TGCGCCAGCAGCTGGGACAGCTATGGCTACACCTTC
CASSWDSYGYTF
>TRBD2|few|TRBV6-4|TRBJ2-2
TGTGCCAGCAGTGAGCGGCCTAGCGGGAGCACCGGGGAGCTGTTTTTT
CASSERPSGSTGELFF
>NA|few|TRBV19|TRBJ2-5
TGTGCCAGTAGTATAGATCGGCAGCGGAGAGAGACCCAGTACTTC
CASSIDRQRRETQYF
>TRBD1|NA|TRBV7-2|TRBJ1-1
TGTGCCAGCAGCTTATCGCCCCTCAACAGGGGCGGCACTGAAGCTTTCTTT
CASSLSPLNRGGTEAFF